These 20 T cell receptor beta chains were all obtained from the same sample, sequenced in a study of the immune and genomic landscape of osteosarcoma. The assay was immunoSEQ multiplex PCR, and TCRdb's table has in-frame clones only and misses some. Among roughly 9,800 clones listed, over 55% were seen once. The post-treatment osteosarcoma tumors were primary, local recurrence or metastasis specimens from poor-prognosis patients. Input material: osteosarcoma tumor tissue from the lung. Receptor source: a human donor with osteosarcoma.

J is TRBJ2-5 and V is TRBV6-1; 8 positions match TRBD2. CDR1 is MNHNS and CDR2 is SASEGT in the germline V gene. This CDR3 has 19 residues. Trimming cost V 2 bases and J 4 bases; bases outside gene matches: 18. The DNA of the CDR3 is TGTGCCAGCAGTGAAACAGGGTCGAGACTAGCGATTACGAGAGAGACCCAGTACTTC. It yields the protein CASSETGSRLAITRETQYF.

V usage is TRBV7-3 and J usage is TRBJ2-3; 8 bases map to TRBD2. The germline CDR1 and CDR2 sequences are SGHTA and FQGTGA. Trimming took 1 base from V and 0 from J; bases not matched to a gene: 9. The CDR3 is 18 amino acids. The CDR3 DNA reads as TGTGCCAGCAGCTTAAATAGCCCAAGCGGGAGTAGCACAGATACGCAGTATTTT. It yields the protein CASSLNSPSGSSTDTQYF.

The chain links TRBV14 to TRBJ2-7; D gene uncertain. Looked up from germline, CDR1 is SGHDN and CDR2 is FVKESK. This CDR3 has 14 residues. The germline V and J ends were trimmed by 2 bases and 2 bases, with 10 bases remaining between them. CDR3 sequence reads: CASSQNKGPYEQYF. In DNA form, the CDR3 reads TGTGCCAGCAGCCAAAATAAGGGCCCCTACGAGCAGTACTTC.

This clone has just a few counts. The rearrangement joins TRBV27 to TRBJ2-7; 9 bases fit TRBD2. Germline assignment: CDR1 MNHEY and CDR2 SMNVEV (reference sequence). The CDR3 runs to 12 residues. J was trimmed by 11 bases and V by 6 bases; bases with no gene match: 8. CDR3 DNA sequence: TGTGCCAGCAGACGAACCCAGCGGGAGGAGTACTTC. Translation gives CASRRTQREEYF.

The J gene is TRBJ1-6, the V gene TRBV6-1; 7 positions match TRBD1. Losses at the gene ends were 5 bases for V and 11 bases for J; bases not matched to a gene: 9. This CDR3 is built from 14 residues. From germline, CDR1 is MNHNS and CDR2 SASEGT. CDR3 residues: CASSSDRALTPLHF. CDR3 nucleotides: TGTGCCAGCAGTTCCGACAGGGCGCTGACACCCCTCCACTTT.

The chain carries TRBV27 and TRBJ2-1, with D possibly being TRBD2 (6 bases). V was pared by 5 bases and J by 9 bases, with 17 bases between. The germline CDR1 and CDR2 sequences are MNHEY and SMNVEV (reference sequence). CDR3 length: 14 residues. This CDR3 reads CASSLGEYSGEQFF. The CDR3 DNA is TGTGCCAGCAGTCTGGGGGAGTATAGCGGTGAGCAGTTCTTC.

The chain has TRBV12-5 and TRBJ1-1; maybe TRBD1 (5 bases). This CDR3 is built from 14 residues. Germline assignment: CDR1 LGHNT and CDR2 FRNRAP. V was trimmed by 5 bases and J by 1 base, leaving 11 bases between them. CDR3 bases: TGTGCTAGTGGTCTCGGGGGTGAGAACACTGAAGCTTTCTTT. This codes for CASGLGGENTEAFF. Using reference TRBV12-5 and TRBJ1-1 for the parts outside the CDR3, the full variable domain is DARVTQTPRHKVTEMGQEVTMRCQPILGHNTVFWYRQTMMQGLELLAYFRNRAPLDDSGMPKDRFSAEMPDATLATLKIQPSEPRDSAVYFCASGLGGENTEAFFGQGTRLTVV.

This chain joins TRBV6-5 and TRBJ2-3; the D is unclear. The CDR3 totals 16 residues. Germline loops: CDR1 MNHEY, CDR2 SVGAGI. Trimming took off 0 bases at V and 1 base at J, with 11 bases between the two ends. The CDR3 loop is CASSYSIGHGTDTQYF. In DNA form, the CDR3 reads TGTGCCAGCAGTTACTCGATAGGGCATGGCACAGATACGCAGTATTTT.

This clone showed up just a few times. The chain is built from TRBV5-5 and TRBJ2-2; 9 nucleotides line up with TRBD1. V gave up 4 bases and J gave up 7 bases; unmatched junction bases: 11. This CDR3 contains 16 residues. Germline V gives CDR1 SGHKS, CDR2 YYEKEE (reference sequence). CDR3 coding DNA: TGTGCCAGCAGCCAGCCTCGGAACAGGGGGCACGGGGAGCTGTTTTTT. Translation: CASSQPRNRGHGELFF.

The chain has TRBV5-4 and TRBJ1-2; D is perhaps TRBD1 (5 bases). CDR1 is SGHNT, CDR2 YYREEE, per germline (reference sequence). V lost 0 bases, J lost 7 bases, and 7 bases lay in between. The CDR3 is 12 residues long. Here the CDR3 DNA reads TGTGCCAGCAGCTTGGACAGGCGTGGCTACACCTTC. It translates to CASSLDRRGYTF.

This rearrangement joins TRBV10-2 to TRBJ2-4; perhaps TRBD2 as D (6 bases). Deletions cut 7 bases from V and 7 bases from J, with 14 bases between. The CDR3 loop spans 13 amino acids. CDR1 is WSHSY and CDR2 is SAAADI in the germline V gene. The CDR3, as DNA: TGCGCCAGCACTCCGGGAGTTTTGAACATTCAGTACTTC. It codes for CASTPGVLNIQYF.

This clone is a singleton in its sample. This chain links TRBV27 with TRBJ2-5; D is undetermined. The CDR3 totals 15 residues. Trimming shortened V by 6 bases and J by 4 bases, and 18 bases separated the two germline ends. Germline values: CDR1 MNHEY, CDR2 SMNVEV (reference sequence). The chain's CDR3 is CASRGSDVNRETQYF. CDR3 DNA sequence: TGTGCCAGCAGGGGCTCGGACGTTAACCGAGAGACCCAGTACTTC.

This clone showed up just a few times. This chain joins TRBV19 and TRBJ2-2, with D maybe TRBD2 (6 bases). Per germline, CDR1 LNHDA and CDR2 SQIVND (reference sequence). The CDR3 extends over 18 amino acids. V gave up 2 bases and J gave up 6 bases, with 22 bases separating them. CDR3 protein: CASSIPTGDFGSAGELFF. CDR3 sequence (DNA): TGTGCCAGTAGTATACCCACGGGGGACTTCGGGAGCGCCGGGGAGCTGTTTTTT.

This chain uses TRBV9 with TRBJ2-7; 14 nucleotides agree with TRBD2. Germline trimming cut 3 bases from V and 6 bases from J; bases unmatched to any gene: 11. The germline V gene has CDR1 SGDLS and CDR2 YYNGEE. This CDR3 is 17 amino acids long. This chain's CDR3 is CASSEGLAGEYIGEQYF. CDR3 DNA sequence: TGTGCCAGCAGCGAGGGACTAGCGGGAGAATATATAGGCGAGCAGTACTTC.

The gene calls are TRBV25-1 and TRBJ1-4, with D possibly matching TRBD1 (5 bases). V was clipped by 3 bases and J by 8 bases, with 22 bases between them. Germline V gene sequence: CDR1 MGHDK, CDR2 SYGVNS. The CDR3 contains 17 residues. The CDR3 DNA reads TGTGCCAGCAGTGACCAATGGTACACCGGGACGGGGGAAAAACTGTTTTTT. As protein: CASSDQWYTGTGEKLFF.

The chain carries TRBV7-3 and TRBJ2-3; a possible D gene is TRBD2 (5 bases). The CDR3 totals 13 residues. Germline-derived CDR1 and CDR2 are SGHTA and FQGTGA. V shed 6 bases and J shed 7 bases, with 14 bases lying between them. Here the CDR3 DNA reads TGTGCCAGCAGTTCGAACAGCGGTAATACGCAGTATTTT. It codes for CASSSNSGNTQYF.

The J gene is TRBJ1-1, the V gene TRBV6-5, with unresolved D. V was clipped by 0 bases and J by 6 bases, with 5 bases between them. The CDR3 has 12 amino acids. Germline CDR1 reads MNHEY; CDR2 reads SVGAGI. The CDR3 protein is CASSYSPSEAFF. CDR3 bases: TGTGCCAGCAGTTACTCACCGTCTGAAGCTTTCTTT.

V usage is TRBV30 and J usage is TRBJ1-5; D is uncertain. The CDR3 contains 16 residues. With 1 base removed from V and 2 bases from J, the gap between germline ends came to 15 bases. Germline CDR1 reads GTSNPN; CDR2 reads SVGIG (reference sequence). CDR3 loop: CAWSGRGSRGNQPQHF. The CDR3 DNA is TGTGCCTGGAGTGGGAGAGGTTCAAGGGGCAATCAGCCCCAGCATTTT.

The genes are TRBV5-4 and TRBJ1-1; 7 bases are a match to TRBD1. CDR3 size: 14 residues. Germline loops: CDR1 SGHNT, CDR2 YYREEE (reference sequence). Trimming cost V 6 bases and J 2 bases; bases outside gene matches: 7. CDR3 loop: CASTLGQLNTEAFF. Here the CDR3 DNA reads TGTGCCAGCACCCTGGGACAGCTCAACACTGAAGCTTTCTTT.

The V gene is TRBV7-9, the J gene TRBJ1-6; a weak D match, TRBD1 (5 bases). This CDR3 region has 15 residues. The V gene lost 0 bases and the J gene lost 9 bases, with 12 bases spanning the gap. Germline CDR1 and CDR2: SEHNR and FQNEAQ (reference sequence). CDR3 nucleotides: TGTGCCAGCAGCTTAGCGCAGGGAGGCGGTTCACCCCTCCACTTT. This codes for CASSLAQGGGSPLHF. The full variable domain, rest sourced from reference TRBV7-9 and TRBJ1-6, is DTGVSQNPRHKITKRGQNVTFRCDPISEHNRLYWYRQTLGQGPEFLTYFQNEAQLEKSRLLSDRFSAERPKGSFSTLEIQRTEQGDSAMYLCASSLAQGGGSPLHFGNGTRLTVT.